These 23 T cell receptor beta chains were all obtained from the same sample, sequenced in a study of cytomegalovirus exposure and HLA in healthy donors. With 60 Vbeta and 13 Jbeta primers, the PCR was carried out. Profiled with immunoSEQ multiplex PCR; TCRdb holds only in-frame clones, not every one. The sample lists tens of thousands of clones, around three fifths occurring once. Sequences were obtained from PBMCs. All receptors derive from a man in his fifties in good health and CMV-seropositive.

This clone showed up just once. This sequence joins TRBV18 and TRBJ2-7; the D gene is possibly TRBD1 (5 bases). The germline gives CDR1 KGHSH, CDR2 LQKENI. V was trimmed by 3 bases and J by 3 bases, leaving 12 bases between them. The CDR3 is made up of 14 amino acids. The CDR3 reads CASSPPDRYYEQYF. The CDR3 bases are TGTGCCAGCTCACCGCCAGACAGATACTACGAGCAGTACTTC.

This clone was seen a handful of times. The chain recombines TRBV6-1 with TRBJ2-3; 9 nucleotides line up with TRBD1. The CDR3 is 13 amino acids. The germline V gene encodes CDR1 MNHNS and CDR2 SASEGT. The trim removed 10 bases at V and 6 bases at J, leaving 8 bases unmatched. The CDR3 is CAIEDRGGDTQYF. CDR3 DNA sequence: TGTGCCATCGAGGACAGGGGAGGGGATACGCAGTATTTT.

In regard to this clone: The same CDR3 can be traced to other DNA sequences in this sample. This chain uses TRBV7-2 with TRBJ2-7; 10 nucleotides agree with TRBD2. The germline CDR1 and CDR2 sequences are SGHTA and FQGNSA. With V trimmed by 3 bases and J by 2 bases, 1 base remained unmatched. CDR3 length equals 14 residues. CDR3 loop: CASSFSGGTYEQYF. The CDR3 nucleotides are TGTGCCAGCAGCTTTAGCGGGGGGACCTACGAGCAGTACTTC.

For this clone: One junction end disagrees with the germline gene, perhaps due to a read error. The rearrangement joins TRBV29-1 to TRBJ2-3; a possible D gene is TRBD1 (6 bases). Germline lookup yields CDR1 SQVTM and CDR2 ANQGSEA. The CDR3 consists of 11 residues. DNA for the CDR3: TGTTCAGGGGCCAGCACAGATACGCAGTATTTT. It codes for CSGASTDTQYF.

This chain links TRBV7-9 with TRBJ2-2, with D possibly matching TRBD2 (7 bases). Between the trimmed V and J ends, which lost 6 bases and 0 bases, there was a span of 20 bases. This CDR3 region has 18 residues. Germline CDR1 is SEHNR and CDR2 is FQNEAQ (reference sequence). CDR3 in DNA: TGTGCCAGCAGTCGGCCCGGGGGGCGCGGGACGAACACCGGGGAGCTGTTTTTT. Protein: CASSRPGGRGTNTGELFF. The entire variable domain, with the rest obtained from reference TRBV7-9 and TRBJ2-2, is as follows: DTGVSQNPRHKITKRGQNVTFRCDPISEHNRLYWYRQTLGQGPEFLTYFQNEAQLEKSRLLSDRFSAERPKGSFSTLEIQRTEQGDSAMYLCASSRPGGRGTNTGELFFGEGSRLTVL.

V gene TRBV11-3 combines with J gene TRBJ2-1; D may be TRBD2 (5 bases). Germline V gene lookup returns CDR1 SGHNT and CDR2 YENEEA. The V end lost 1 base, the J end lost 6 bases, and 19 bases lay between the germline ends. The CDR3 sequence is 17 residues long. The DNA for the CDR3 is TGTGCCAGCAGCTTAGGCCTTGATCTGGGAGTGGGCAATGAGCAGTTCTTC. It codes for CASSLGLDLGVGNEQFF. Using reference TRBV11-3 and TRBJ2-1 for the parts outside the CDR3, the full variable domain is EAGVVQSPRYKIIEKKQPVAFWCNPISGHNTLYWYLQNLGQGPELLIRYENEEAVDDSQLPKDRFSAERLKGVDSTLKIQPAELGDSAVYLCASSLGLDLGVGNEQFFGPGTRLTVL.

J is TRBJ2-7 and V is TRBV4-2; TRBD1 might be the D (6 bases). The germline CDR1 and CDR2 sequences are LGHNA and YNFKEQ. Trimming shortened V by 0 bases and J by 7 bases, and 10 bases separated the two germline ends. This CDR3 contains 13 residues. In nucleotides, the CDR3 is TGTGCCAGCAGCCAAGATCACAGGGATGAGCAGTACTTC. Encoded protein: CASSQDHRDEQYF.

This clone was seen once. J is TRBJ1-2 and V is TRBV6-4; D is perhaps TRBD1 (5 bases). V lost 6 bases and J lost 7, with 18 bases in between. The CDR3 length is 14 residues. From germline, CDR1 is MRHNA and CDR2 SNTAGT. The CDR3 DNA is TGTGCCAGCAGCGCCCAGGGCCTGGTTGGTGGCTACACCTTC. This translates into CASSAQGLVGGYTF.

In its sample, this clone was seen a few times. The chain couples TRBV5-1 to TRBJ2-7; 8 bases are a match to TRBD1. The CDR3 contains 15 residues. Germline CDR1 SGHRS, CDR2 YFSETQ. V lost 4 bases to trimming and J lost 3 bases; unmatched junction nucleotides: 9. Here the CDR3 DNA reads TGCGCCAGCAGCCCTAGAGGGACAGGAATCTACGAGCAGTACTTC. It codes for CASSPRGTGIYEQYF.

V gene TRBV4-1 combines with J gene TRBJ2-3, with 10 bases matching TRBD2. Trimming cost V 1 base and J 0 bases; bases outside gene matches: 7. The CDR3 extends over 18 amino acids. The germline CDR1 and CDR2 sequences are MGHRA and YSYEKL. The DNA for the CDR3 is TGCGCCAGCAGCCAAGGAGCGGGGGGGGAGACTAGCACAGATACGCAGTATTTT. The encoded protein is CASSQGAGGETSTDTQYF.

V is TRBV5-4 and J is TRBJ2-7; a possible D gene is TRBD2 (5 bases). Per germline, CDR1 SGHNT and CDR2 YYREEE (reference sequence). The CDR3 runs 14 residues. Trimming removed 2 bases at V and 3 bases at J, with 12 bases between. The CDR3: CASSLETRDYEQYF. In DNA form, the CDR3 reads TGTGCCAGCAGCTTAGAAACGAGGGACTACGAGCAGTACTTC.

The chain has TRBV5-1 and TRBJ2-6; weak D call: TRBD2 (6 bases). This CDR3 is built from 15 residues. V gave up 3 bases and J gave up 4 bases, with 11 bases separating them. Germline CDR1 SGHRS, CDR2 YFSETQ. The CDR3 protein is CASSSGDVGANVLTF. The CDR3 DNA is TGCGCCAGCAGCTCGGGGGATGTCGGGGCCAACGTCCTGACTTTC.

The chain carries TRBV14 and TRBJ2-5; TRBD2 matches 12 bases. V gave up 4 bases and J gave up 8 bases; unmatched junction bases: 8. This CDR3 comprises 15 residues. In germline, CDR1 is SGHDN, CDR2 FVKESK. The DNA of the CDR3 is TGTGCCAGCAGCCTACGGACTAGCGGGGCCGGTACCCAGTACTTC. This encodes CASSLRTSGAGTQYF.

The V call is TRBV11-2, the J call TRBJ1-1; 7 nucleotides agree with TRBD1. The CDR3 spans 15 residues. Trimming cost V 7 bases and J 1 base; bases outside gene matches: 9. CDR1 SGHAT and CDR2 FQNNGV come from the germline V gene. CDR3 nucleotides: TGTGCCAGCAACTCCAACAGGGGTAAGAACACTGAAGCTTTCTTT. As protein: CASNSNRGKNTEAFF.

The V call is TRBV6-1, the J call TRBJ2-2; 7 bases line up with TRBD1. The CDR3 is 15 amino acids. Germline CDR1 is MNHNS and CDR2 is SASEGT. After removal of 3 bases from V and 2 bases from J, the junction contained 3 bases not matched to a gene. Here the CDR3 reads CASSDRQGNTGELFF. CDR3 sequence (DNA): TGTGCCAGCAGTGACCGACAGGGTAACACCGGGGAGCTGTTTTTT.

This clone has just a few counts. The chain uses TRBV2 and TRBJ1-1, with 7 bases aligning to TRBD1. Germline V lookup: CDR1 SNHLY, CDR2 FYNNEI. Germline trimming cut 5 bases from V and 5 bases from J; bases unmatched to any gene: 11. The CDR3 totals 15 residues. CDR3 nucleotide sequence: TGTGCCAGCAGTCTAGGGGGCAGGGTATCGACTGAAGCTTTCTTT. Translating gives CASSLGGRVSTEAFF.

V and J are TRBV30 and TRBJ2-1; 7 bases map to TRBD2. Losses at the gene ends were 3 bases for V and 8 bases for J; bases not matched to a gene: 10. The V gene's germline CDR1 is GTSNPN and CDR2 SVGIG (reference sequence). This CDR3 spans 14 amino acids. In nucleotides, the CDR3 is TGTGCCTGGAGCCCGGGACTACCGTTCGATGAGCAGTTCTTC. Translation: CAWSPGLPFDEQFF.

In regard to this clone: The germline gene is not matched at one end of the junction; a read error may be the cause. The chain carries TRBV7-2 and TRBJ2-2; weak D call: TRBD2 (5 bases). This CDR3 is 14 amino acids long. CDR1 and CDR2 (germline): SGHTA, FQGNSA. CDR3 sequence: CASTLSWRTGELFF. In DNA form, the CDR3 reads TGTGCCAGCACCTTAAGTTGGAGGACCGGGGAGCTGTTTTTT.

The DNA for the CDR3 is TGTGCCAGCAGACCCCAGGGACTCCGCGATAACATTCAGTACTTC. Translated: CASRPQGLRDNIQYF. The J gene is TRBJ2-4, the V gene TRBV2; D perhaps matches TRBD2 (6 bases). CDR1 SNHLY and CDR2 FYNNEI come from the germline V gene. The CDR3 loop spans 15 amino acids. The ends were cut back, 6 bases at V and 7 bases at J, with 19 bases in the middle. The full variable domain, with the rest looked up from reference TRBV2 and TRBJ2-4, is EPEVTQTPSHQVTQMGQEVILRCVPISNHLYFYWYRQILGQKVEFLVSFYNNEISEKSEIFDDQFSVERPDGSNFTLKIRSTKLEDSAMYFCASRPQGLRDNIQYFGAGTRLSVL.

This rearrangement joins TRBV11-1 to TRBJ2-5, with 7 bases identical to TRBD1. J gave up 5 bases and V 3 bases, and 0 bases lay outside the gene matches. Germline CDR1 SGHAT, CDR2 FQDESV (reference sequence). The CDR3 sequence is 12 residues long. The CDR3 nucleotides are TGTGCCAGCAGCTTGACAGGGGAGACCCAGTACTTC. This codes for CASSLTGETQYF.

V is TRBV2 and J is TRBJ2-7; D gene unclear. CDR1 and CDR2 from the germline V gene are SNHLY and FYNNEI. Trimming pared 5 bases from V and 4 bases from J, leaving 6 bases between. This CDR3 has 11 amino acids. The CDR3 spells CASSPSYEQYF. The CDR3 DNA reads as TGTGCCAGCAGTCCCTCTTACGAGCAGTACTTC.

The rearrangement uses TRBV7-2 and TRBJ1-1; TRBD1 matches 7 bases. CDR3 length: 13 amino acids. Germline V gives CDR1 SGHTA, CDR2 FQGNSA. Germline trimming cut 5 bases from V and 4 bases from J; bases unmatched to any gene: 4. As DNA, the CDR3 is TGTGCCAGCAGCCCCAACAGGGGCACTGAAGCTTTCTTT. This codes for CASSPNRGTEAFF.

The chain uses TRBV6-1 and TRBJ1-6; maybe TRBD1 (5 bases). The CDR3 runs to 14 residues. V was trimmed by 3 bases and J by 8 bases, leaving 11 bases between them. Germline CDR1 MNHNS, CDR2 SASEGT. The CDR3 nucleotides are TGTGCCAGCAGTGAGGAGGGGAGGGATTCACCCCTCCACTTT. Amino acids: CASSEEGRDSPLHF.